The rows below give T cell receptor beta chains drawn from one sample of a study of blood T cell repertoires in COVID-19. The table came from immunoSEQ multiplex PCR; TCRdb's copy has only in-frame clones and leaves some out. Of 300,000 to 350,000 clones listed, approximately 85% are singletons. The specimen was PBMCs or T cells enriched from blood (not recorded which). The origin of the receptors is a man aged 25 to 40 who had recovered from COVID-19. Both conserved end residues are part of each CDR3.

TRBV7-9	CASSPRTLNTEAFF
TRBV2	CASSIRTGGDYGYTF
TRBV27	CAPRRGLQETQYF
TRBV11-1	CASSPGGYREAFF
TRBV25-1	CASQKGGVGTEAFF
TRBV24-1	CATSPADTYEQYF
TRBV6-6	CASSSPLQGYEQYF
TRBV10-1	CASSVASGVTDTQYF
TRBV27	CASSSYWEQGEGQPQHF
TRBV7-2	CASSVPGTRVWVDEQFF
TRBV10-3	CAISDSIAEKLFF
TRBV7-7	CASSTGRTITRETQYF
TRBV9	CASSVVGASYGYTF
TRBV5-4	CASSPADRGHGYTF
TRBV24-1	CATSAGGSTGELFF
TRBV29-1	CSATTGVGDTQYF
TRBV10-3	CAIIPGQGQSGNTIYF
TRBV29-1	CSVGLGLHTNEQFF
TRBV5-4	CASSLQGAINQPQHF
TRBV10-3	CAISDGQGIGNTIYF
TRBV5-4	CASSGKVGGQGLGGTEAFF
TRBV2	CASRETEKLFF
TRBV7-9	CASSPEAFTEAFF
TRBV7-8	CASRSFEVWKLNTEAFF
TRBV11-3	CASSLLAGTGPYNEQFF
TRBV4-3	CASRAGGPHYGYTF
TRBV27	CASSLSGRWQGVFSSYNEQFF
TRBV18	CASSPTATTDTQYF
TRBV5-1	CASSLEGYGYTF
TRBV19	CASTTGGPGNTIYF
TRBV9	CASSKQRGFSYEQYF
TRBV5-8	CASSLMTGGQRGYTF
TRBV18	CASSPNQGRGTEAFF
TRBV5-1	CASSLAPSGGPSSYNEQFF
TRBV5-1	CASSLDNEQFF
TRBV21-1	CASSSLSQHF
TRBV30	CAWSDDRQHLNTEAFF
TRBV20-1	CSATGGGPQHF
TRBV2	CASSGTGEKLFF
TRBV5-1	CASSLEPQAMNTGELFF